Below, 5 T cell receptor beta chains from the same sample are listed, as sequenced in a study of cytomegalovirus exposure and HLA in healthy donors. Use of 60 Vbeta and 13 Jbeta primers characterized the PCR. This table comes from immunoSEQ multiplex PCR, and its TCRdb copy is limited to in-frame clones, with some not included. Of roughly 98,000 clones detected, about 80% appear once; the ten largest clones hold about a tenth. The sample comprised PBMCs. These receptors were obtained from a man between 18 and 35 years old in good health and CMV-seropositive.

This chain connects TRBV5-6 to TRBJ1-1, with TRBD1 as a possible D gene (6 bases). This CDR3 spans 12 amino acids. Looked up from germline, CDR1 is SGHDT and CDR2 is YYEEEE. Trimming removed 7 bases from V and 2 bases from J, with 9 bases in between. CDR3 DNA sequence: TGTGCCAGCTTCAGGGGAAACACTGAAGCTTTCTTT. Amino acids: CASFRGNTEAFF.

The chain combines TRBV5-8 with TRBJ1-5; 8 nucleotides line up with TRBD1. Per germline, CDR1 SGHTS and CDR2 YDEGEE. Trimming took 0 bases from V and 10 from J; bases not matched to a gene: 3. The CDR3 sequence is 13 residues long. This chain's CDR3 is CASSLGGTGPQHF. CDR3 DNA sequence: TGTGCCAGCAGCTTGGGGGGGACAGGTCCCCAGCATTTT.

Only one count was recorded for this clone. The rearrangement joins TRBV5-4 to TRBJ1-4; the D is unclear. CDR3 length: 11 amino acids. The ends were cut back, 3 bases at V and 11 bases at J, with 8 bases in the middle. Germline V gene data show CDR1 as SGHNT and CDR2 as YYREEE (reference sequence). Here the CDR3 DNA reads TGTGCCAGCAGCTCGGGCGGGAAACTGTTTTTT. Translated: CASSSGGKLFF.

The chain links TRBV10-3 to TRBJ1-4; D uncertain. This CDR3 is built from 15 residues. Trimming removed 6 bases from V and 0 bases from J, with 11 bases in between. The V gene's germline CDR1 is ENHRY and CDR2 SYGVKD. DNA of the CDR3: TGTGCCATCAGCGGCGGAGAGTCAACTAATGAAAAACTGTTTTTT. Translation: CAISGGESTNEKLFF.

The chain couples TRBV6-1 to TRBJ2-2, with a weak D call TRBD1 (5 bases). The germline V gene has CDR1 MNHNS and CDR2 SASEGT. Trimming cost V 5 bases and J 1 base, with 11 bases left between them. The CDR3 length is 15 residues. The CDR3 here is CASSQGRRNTGELFF. CDR3 coding DNA: TGTGCCAGCAGTCAGGGAAGGAGGAACACCGGGGAGCTGTTTTTT.